The clone carrying this TCR beta chain was picked up many times. The antigen is unknown. This entry belongs to a study of T-cell reconstitution after alpha-beta-depleted transplantation in children. Unique molecular identifiers were incorporated into the prepared TCRbeta library. MiXCR, run by TCRdb on the PCR reads, gives a single entry per CDR3 protein. This table has fewer than 550,000 distinct CDR3 sequences, 11% appearing once. Study-level points and caveats: Newly generated T cells supplied most T-cell counts and diversity one year post-transplant. Surviving recipient T cells and thymic progenitors underlay high day-60 TCRbeta diversity in some patients. It was reported that alpha-beta T cells came from several hundred expanded graft clones (about two months after transplant).

This CDR3 contains 12 residues. The ends were cut back, 5 bases at V and 6 bases at J, with 9 bases in the middle. The genes are TRBV12-3 or TRBV12-4 and TRBJ2-3; D ambiguous. Source: PBMCs, mostly from graft donor cells, taken 180 days after TCRalphabeta/CD19-depleted stem cell transplant. The TCR originated in a female patient aged 2 to 10 who had a stem cell transplant for aplastic anemia, so the T cells may come from the graft donor. CDR3 sequence reads: CASSPYSDTQYF. In DNA form, the CDR3 reads TGTGCCAGCAGTCCCTATTCGGATACGCAGTATTTT.